This T cell receptor beta chain is drawn from a study of blood T cells in healthy people across ages. Using a J-beta primer mix together with a sample-barcoded 5' primer, a second PCR was run for roughly 6 to 12 cycles. Researchers report that a template-switch adaptor with 12 random nucleotides tagged each cDNA molecule. In TCRdb, the 5' RACE reads were re-called with MiXCR into one record per CDR3 protein. The sample has fewer than 950,000 distinct CDR3 sequences; about 36% are singletons. Every participating donor contributed about 10 milliliters of peripheral blood through a draw. Every sample had a minimum of 6 million PBMCs isolated. Trimming cost V 7 bases and J 2 bases; bases outside gene matches: 7. The CDR3 has 15 residues. Germline V gene lookup returns CDR1 MNHEY and CDR2 SVGAGI.

The receptor was isolated from a man between 18 and 29 years old in good health. V is TRBV6-5 and J is TRBJ2-5, with TRBD2 matching 10 bases. Sequencing was done on a sample of blood. The CDR3 reads CASTERGLAQETQYF. The CDR3 nucleotides read TGTGCCAGCACTGAAAGGGGACTAGCGCAAGAGACCCAGTACTTC.